A single sample is the source of the 21 T cell receptor beta chains below, sequenced in a study of cytomegalovirus exposure and HLA in healthy donors. Clones were sequenced by immunoSEQ multiplex PCR, and TCRdb holds only the in-frame ones, with some missing. Altogether around 110,000 clones are present, approximately 90% being singletons, with the ten largest covering roughly 2%. Sequenced: PBMCs. These receptors all stem from a young woman in good health and CMV-seropositive.

CDR3 sequence (DNA): TGTGCCAGCACCCCCCCAGGAGACAGGGGGCATCGCGAGCAGTACTTC. This gives the protein CASTPPGDRGHREQYF. The rearrangement links TRBV2 to TRBJ2-7; TRBD1 agrees at 10 bases. After removal of 7 bases from V and 6 bases from J, the junction contained 15 bases not matched to a gene. This CDR3 contains 16 residues. Germline V gene lookup returns CDR1 SNHLY and CDR2 FYNNEI.

The rearrangement links TRBV9 to TRBJ2-2, with a weak D call TRBD1 (5 bases). This CDR3 has 16 amino acids. From germline, CDR1 is SGDLS and CDR2 YYNGEE. V lost 0 bases, J lost 0 bases, and 9 bases lay in between. The CDR3 nucleotides read TGTGCCAGCAGCGTAGCCGACAGAGCGAACACCGGGGAGCTGTTTTTT. Its protein product is CASSVADRANTGELFF.

The gene calls are TRBV28 and TRBJ2-6; no clear D gene. The V gene's germline CDR1 is MDHEN and CDR2 SYDVKM. The CDR3 spans 14 residues. The V and J ends lost 4 bases and 0 bases respectively, with 4 bases between them. The CDR3 loop is CASSSSSGANVLTF. The DNA for the CDR3 is TGTGCCAGCAGTTCCTCCTCTGGGGCCAACGTCCTGACTTTC.

The genes are TRBV5-5 and TRBJ1-3; a weak D match, TRBD1 (6 bases). Germline V CDR1 and CDR2: SGHKS, YYEKEE (reference sequence). CDR3 length equals 17 residues. V gave up 1 base and J gave up 0 bases, with 14 bases separating them. The CDR3 DNA follows: TGTGCCAGCAGCTTGCGTGGCAGGGGATACTCTGGAAACACCATATATTTT. Translated: CASSLRGRGYSGNTIYF.

This clone was counted a single time. The chain employs TRBV27 and TRBJ1-6; no firm D call. CDR1 is MNHEY, CDR2 SMNVEV, per germline (reference sequence). Trimming stripped 3 bases from V and 4 bases from J, with 7 bases between. The CDR3 loop spans 14 amino acids. The CDR3 loop reads CASSLSVYNSPLHF. CDR3 bases: TGTGCCAGCAGTTTGTCTGTTTATAATTCACCCCTCCACTTT.

This clone appeared a few times. The CDR3 here is CASSSIPNYGYTF. In DNA, the CDR3 is TGTGCCAGCAGTTCCATCCCTAACTATGGCTACACCTTC. The chain joins TRBV27 to TRBJ1-2; the D is unclear. The CDR3 totals 13 residues. The germline V gene encodes CDR1 MNHEY and CDR2 SMNVEV (reference sequence). The V end was cut by 4 bases, the J end by 0 bases, with 6 bases between.

This clone turned up a few times. The chain recombines TRBV6-1 with TRBJ1-1; D is ambiguous. V was clipped by 3 bases and J by 3 bases, with 8 bases between them. The CDR3 runs 13 residues. Germline V lookup: CDR1 MNHNS, CDR2 SASEGT. The CDR3 protein is CASSDRDYTEAFF. The CDR3 DNA reads TGTGCCAGCAGTGACCGGGATTACACTGAAGCTTTCTTT.

The chain is built from TRBV19 and TRBJ1-2; no definite D call. The CDR3 consists of 14 residues. V was shortened by 5 bases and J by 2 bases, with 12 bases between the two germline ends. Germline assignment: CDR1 LNHDA and CDR2 SQIVND (reference sequence). CDR3 in amino acids: CASSLADSNYGYTF. DNA of the CDR3: TGTGCCAGTAGTTTAGCAGACTCAAACTATGGCTACACCTTC. Complete variable domain (other parts from reference TRBV19 and TRBJ1-2): DGGITQSPKYLFRKEGQNVTLSCEQNLNHDAMYWYRQDPGQGLRLIYYSQIVNDFQKGDIAEGYSVSREKKESFPLTVTSAQKNPTAFYLCASSLADSNYGYTFGSGTRLTVV.

The chain links TRBV2 to TRBJ1-1, with no clear D. There are 14 residues in the CDR3. V lost 0 bases and J lost 6, with 11 bases in between. CDR1 is SNHLY, CDR2 FYNNEI, per germline. In DNA form, the CDR3 reads TGTGCCAGCAGTGAAGCGCAGTGGAGGGCTGAAGCTTTCTTT. This sequence encodes CASSEAQWRAEAFF.

The chain has TRBV15 and TRBJ2-6; the D is unclear. This CDR3 has 16 residues. Deletions cut 3 bases from V and 0 bases from J, with 9 bases between. The germline gives CDR1 LNHNV, CDR2 YYDKDF (reference sequence). The DNA for the CDR3 is TGTGCCACCAGCAGCTTAGTCCGCTCTGGGGCCAACGTCCTGACTTTC. Translated, it gives CATSSLVRSGANVLTF.

V gene TRBV19 combines with J gene TRBJ1-4, with a possible D match to TRBD1 (6 bases). There are 14 residues in the CDR3. Trimming stripped 10 bases from V and 7 bases from J, with 19 bases between. CDR1 and CDR2 from the germline V gene are LNHDA and SQIVND (reference sequence). CDR3 DNA: TGTGCCACCCAAACCAGGGGAGTGGGTGAAAAACTGTTTTTT. Translated, it gives CATQTRGVGEKLFF.

J is TRBJ2-7 and V is TRBV7-9; 7 bases align to TRBD1. V lost 5 bases and J lost 1; bases outside the gene matches: 8. The length of the CDR3 is 15 residues. Germline V gives CDR1 SEHNR, CDR2 FQNEAQ (reference sequence). The CDR3 here is CASSTTGQVSYEQYV. For the CDR3, the DNA is TGTGCCAGCAGCACTACCGGACAGGTTTCCTACGAGCAGTACGTC.

The rearrangement joins TRBV2 to TRBJ1-1; tentatively, D is TRBD1 (5 bases). V was cut by 3 bases and J by 0 bases, with 11 bases left in between. This CDR3 has 15 residues. Germline V CDR1 and CDR2: SNHLY, FYNNEI. The CDR3 loop is CASSEEGRMNTEAFF. The CDR3, as DNA: TGTGCCAGCAGTGAGGAGGGGCGTATGAACACTGAAGCTTTCTTT.

This clone was observed a few times. This rearrangement joins TRBV14 to TRBJ1-2, with D unresolved. Looked up from germline, CDR1 is SGHDN and CDR2 is FVKESK. The CDR3 covers 13 residues. The ends were cut back, 4 bases at V and 6 bases at J, with 12 bases in the middle. In DNA form, the CDR3 reads TGTGCCAGCAGCCCTTCAACGAGGGATGGCTACACCTTC. Residues: CASSPSTRDGYTF. Complete variable domain (other parts from reference TRBV14 and TRBJ1-2): EAGVTQFPSHSVIEKGQTVTLRCDPISGHDNLYWYRRVMGKEIKFLLHFVKESKQDESGMPNNRFLAERTGGTYSTLKVQPAELEDSGVYFCASSPSTRDGYTFGSGTRLTVV.

The chain recombines TRBV5-4 with TRBJ2-7; 7 positions agree with TRBD1. With 4 bases clipped from V and 2 bases from J, the junction kept 9 bases outside the gene matches. CDR1 SGHNT and CDR2 YYREEE come from the germline V gene (reference sequence). This CDR3 region has 15 residues. The CDR3, as DNA: TGTGCCAGCAGCCCCGGGACAGACCGAGCCTACGAGCAGTACGTC. It is translated as CASSPGTDRAYEQYV.

The chain couples TRBV7-2 to TRBJ2-5, with 12 bases aligning to TRBD2. The J segment lost 7 bases and the V segment lost 5 bases, leaving 2 bases of the junction unmatched. The CDR3 consists of 13 residues. Per the germline V gene, CDR1 is SGHTA and CDR2 is FQGNSA. This CDR3 reads CASSPGLAGTQYF. The CDR3, as DNA: TGTGCCAGCAGCCCGGGACTAGCGGGGACCCAGTACTTC.

The J gene is TRBJ2-3, the V gene TRBV9; D possibly corresponds to TRBD2 (6 bases). V lost 0 bases and J lost 0, with 11 bases in between. CDR3 size: 16 residues. The V gene's germline CDR1 is SGDLS and CDR2 YYNGEE. CDR3 sequence: CASSVGTGDSTDTQYF. CDR3 DNA: TGTGCCAGCAGCGTAGGTACGGGGGATAGCACAGATACGCAGTATTTT.

Here the CDR3 DNA reads TGTGCCAGCAGCTTAGCGGGAACAGGGGGTTGGGATACGCAGTATTTT. Translating gives CASSLAGTGGWDTQYF. The rearrangement joins TRBV7-2 to TRBJ2-3; 8 bases are a match to TRBD1. Germline V gene data show CDR1 as SGHTA and CDR2 as FQGNSA. The J segment lost 6 bases and the V segment lost 0 bases, leaving 8 bases of the junction unmatched. This CDR3 contains 16 residues. The entire variable domain, with the rest obtained from reference TRBV7-2 and TRBJ2-3, is as follows: GAGVSQSPSNKVTEKGKDVELRCDPISGHTALYWYRQSLGQGLEFLIYFQGNSAPDKSGLPSDRFSAERTGGSVSTLTIQRTQQEDSAVYLCASSLAGTGGWDTQYFGPGTRLTVL.

The V and J genes are TRBV6-5 and TRBJ2-3; 9 bases are a match to TRBD2. The CDR3 has 15 residues. Per the germline V gene, CDR1 is MNHEY and CDR2 is SVGAGI. Germline trimming cut 6 bases from V and 4 bases from J; bases unmatched to any gene: 8. This CDR3 is CASRSGGSSSDTQYF. For the CDR3, the DNA is TGTGCCAGCAGAAGCGGGGGGTCTTCATCAGATACGCAGTATTTT.

The gene calls are TRBV4-3 and TRBJ1-1, with 9 positions matching TRBD1. The CDR3 is made up of 14 amino acids. V gave up 4 bases and J gave up 6 bases; unmatched junction bases: 6. Germline CDR1 and CDR2: LGHNA and YSLEER. The CDR3 spells CASSPGTGLSEAFF. As DNA, the CDR3 is TGCGCCAGCAGCCCCGGGACAGGGCTCTCTGAAGCTTTCTTT.

The chain uses TRBV19 and TRBJ1-2; 7 bases are a match to TRBD1. CDR1 is LNHDA and CDR2 is SQIVND in the germline V gene (reference sequence). J lost 5 bases, V lost 7 bases, and 16 bases had no gene match. The CDR3 loop spans 16 amino acids. CDR3 DNA sequence: TGTGCCAGTACCCCCTCCCGGACAGGTAGAGGATATGGCTACACCTTC. It translates to CASTPSRTGRGYGYTF.